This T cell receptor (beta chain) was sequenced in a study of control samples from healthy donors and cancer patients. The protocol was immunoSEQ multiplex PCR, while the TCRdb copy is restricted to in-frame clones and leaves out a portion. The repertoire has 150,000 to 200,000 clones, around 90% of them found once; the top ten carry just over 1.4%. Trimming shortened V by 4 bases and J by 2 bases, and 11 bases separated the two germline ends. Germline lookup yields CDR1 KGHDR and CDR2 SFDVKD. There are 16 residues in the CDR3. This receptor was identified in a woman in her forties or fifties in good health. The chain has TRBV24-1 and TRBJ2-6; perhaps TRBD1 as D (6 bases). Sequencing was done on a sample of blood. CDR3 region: CATSDPTGPGANVLTF. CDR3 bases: TGTGCCACCAGTGACCCGACAGGTCCTGGGGCCAACGTCCTGACTTTC.